The 17 T cell receptor beta chains below come from one sample, sequenced in a study of blood T cell repertoires in COVID-19. Method: immunoSEQ multiplex PCR; TCRdb's copy keeps in-frame clones and lacks some. The table records 80,000 to 100,000 clones, 80% of them present only once. The sequencing input was peripheral blood. Receptor source: a human donor in a cohort sampled during active COVID-19.

J is TRBJ1-3 and V is TRBV30; possibly TRBD1 for D (6 bases). CDR1 and CDR2 from the germline V gene are GTSNPN and SVGIG (reference sequence). This CDR3 is built from 13 residues. The V end was cut by 4 bases, the J end by 4 bases, with 11 bases between. The CDR3 is CAWTTGSGNTIYF. DNA for the CDR3: TGTGCCTGGACGACAGGTTCGGGAAACACCATATATTTT.

V gene TRBV7-2 combines with J gene TRBJ2-1; TRBD1 agrees at 9 bases. This CDR3 has 15 residues. Germline V CDR1 and CDR2: SGHTA, FQGNSA. J lost 3 bases, V lost 5 bases, and 5 bases had no gene match. Here the CDR3 DNA reads TGTGCCAGCAGCCCCTCGACAGGGGGCTACAATGAGCAGTTCTTC. It yields the protein CASSPSTGGYNEQFF. Combining the CDR3 with reference TRBV7-2 and TRBJ2-1 gives the whole variable domain GAGVSQSPSNKVTEKGKDVELRCDPISGHTALYWYRQSLGQGLEFLIYFQGNSAPDKSGLPSDRFSAERTGGSVSTLTIQRTQQEDSAVYLCASSPSTGGYNEQFFGPGTRLTVL.

With regard to this clone: Other DNA sequences within the sample encode an identical CDR3. This rearrangement joins TRBV9 to TRBJ2-5; D is possibly TRBD2 (6 bases). CDR3 length: 13 amino acids. The germline V gene encodes CDR1 SGDLS and CDR2 YYNGEE. V was pared by 2 bases and J by 2 bases, with 7 bases between. The CDR3 DNA follows: TGTGCCAGCAGCGTGGGGGGTCAAGAGACCCAGTACTTC. This sequence encodes CASSVGGQETQYF.

This chain connects TRBV6-1 to TRBJ2-7; maybe TRBD2 (7 bases). The germline V gene encodes CDR1 MNHNS and CDR2 SASEGT. V dropped 2 bases and J dropped 4 bases, with 18 bases sitting between them. The CDR3 contains 16 residues. The CDR3 DNA reads TGTGCCAGCAGTGAAATTGTGGGGGGGGCTTCTTACGAGCAGTACTTC. This sequence encodes CASSEIVGGASYEQYF.

This chain links TRBV27 with TRBJ2-7; TRBD2 is a possible D gene (6 bases). V shed 5 bases and J shed 6 bases, with 17 bases lying between them. The germline gives CDR1 MNHEY, CDR2 SMNVEV (reference sequence). The CDR3 runs 14 residues. The CDR3 loop is CASSPRDFPPEQYF. For the CDR3, the DNA is TGTGCCAGCAGTCCCCGGGACTTTCCACCCGAGCAGTACTTC.

V and J are TRBV28 and TRBJ2-7; D possibly corresponds to TRBD1 (5 bases). From germline, CDR1 is MDHEN and CDR2 SYDVKM. Trimming stripped 5 bases from V and 4 bases from J, with 18 bases between. CDR3 size: 15 residues. CDR3 DNA: TGTGCCAGCAGTCCCCCTGTTGGGGCCCCGTACGAGCAGTACTTC. This sequence encodes CASSPPVGAPYEQYF.

V gene TRBV5-1 combines with J gene TRBJ2-7; 8 bases map to TRBD2. The CDR3 has 17 amino acids. Germline V gene lookup returns CDR1 SGHRS and CDR2 YFSETQ. The V segment lost 0 bases and the J segment 2 bases; nucleotides outside the gene matches: 10. The CDR3 sequence is CASSLGGLAGGTYEQYF. CDR3 coding DNA: TGCGCCAGCAGCTTGGGGGGTCTAGCGGGTGGCACCTACGAGCAGTACTTC.

This chain connects TRBV7-2 to TRBJ2-3, with D perhaps TRBD1 (6 bases). CDR3 length: 17 residues. V shed 1 base and J shed 2 bases, with 16 bases lying between them. Germline V gene sequence: CDR1 SGHTA, CDR2 FQGNSA. The CDR3 bases are TGTGCCAGCAGCTTAGGGGGAGCAGGGGCATTCACAGATACGCAGTATTTT. Its translation is CASSLGGAGAFTDTQYF.

V gene TRBV27 combines with J gene TRBJ1-2; 11 nucleotides align to TRBD1. The J segment lost 0 bases and the V segment lost 2 bases, leaving 5 bases of the junction unmatched. In germline, CDR1 is MNHEY, CDR2 SMNVEV (reference sequence). CDR3 length equals 17 residues. The CDR3 reads CASSLRTGGTANYGYTF. The CDR3 DNA follows: TGTGCCAGCAGTTTACGGACAGGGGGCACGGCTAACTATGGCTACACCTTC.

This clone showed up just once. The chain couples TRBV6-1 to TRBJ2-7; 8 bases line up with TRBD1. Germline V gives CDR1 MNHNS, CDR2 SASEGT. V trimming: 2 bases; J trimming: 3 bases; junction bases outside the gene matches: 12. This CDR3 spans 17 amino acids. CDR3 nucleotide sequence: TGTGCCAGCAGTGAAAGCTCAGGGGGCTGGGGCTACTACGAGCAGTACTTC. Translation gives CASSESSGGWGYYEQYF.

The J gene is TRBJ1-2, the V gene TRBV5-1; unclear D gene. This CDR3 comprises 14 residues. V was cut by 3 bases and J by 3 bases, with 12 bases left in between. Per the germline V gene, CDR1 is SGHRS and CDR2 is YFSETQ. CDR3 residues: CASSYRGSDYGYTF. CDR3 nucleotides: TGCGCCAGCAGCTACAGAGGGTCGGACTATGGCTACACCTTC.

This chain uses TRBV12-5 with TRBJ2-3; 8 nucleotides line up with TRBD2. This CDR3 is 12 amino acids long. Germline-derived CDR1 and CDR2 are LGHNT and FRNRAP. V was clipped by 11 bases and J by 5 bases; unmatched bases: 6. CDR3 residues: CAGAGVRDTQYF. As DNA, the CDR3 is TGTGCTGGAGCGGGAGTCAGAGATACGCAGTATTTT. Using reference TRBV12-5 and TRBJ2-3 for the parts outside the CDR3, the full variable domain is DARVTQTPRHKVTEMGQEVTMRCQPILGHNTVFWYRQTMMQGLELLAYFRNRAPLDDSGMPKDRFSAEMPDATLATLKIQPSEPRDSAVYFCAGAGVRDTQYFGPGTRLTVL.

The CDR3 DNA follows: TGCGCCAGCAGCAGACCGGGACAGAACACTGAAGCTTTCTTT. As protein: CASSRPGQNTEAFF. This sequence joins TRBV5-1 and TRBJ1-1, with D possibly matching TRBD1 (6 bases). Trimming removed 4 bases from V and 1 base from J, with 11 bases in between. The CDR3 length is 14 residues. Germline V CDR1 and CDR2: SGHRS, YFSETQ.

The CDR3 protein is CASVRDRSSYEQYF. CDR3 nucleotide sequence: TGTGCCAGTGTCCGGGACAGGAGCTCCTACGAGCAGTACTTC. The gene calls are TRBV7-9 and TRBJ2-7; TRBD1 agrees at 8 bases. V was pared by 9 bases and J by 0 bases, with 7 bases of the junction left unmatched. The germline V gene has CDR1 SEHNR and CDR2 FQNEAQ (reference sequence). CDR3 size: 14 residues.

The CDR3 coding sequence is TGTGCCAGCAACTCCGGGGGGGACAGCTCCTACGAGCAGTACTTC. Amino acids: CASNSGGDSSYEQYF. The V and J genes are TRBV5-4 and TRBJ2-7; possibly TRBD2 for D (8 bases). Per the germline V gene, CDR1 is SGHNT and CDR2 is YYREEE (reference sequence). Trimming pared 6 bases from V and 0 bases from J, leaving 16 bases between. The CDR3 length is 15 residues.

The chain carries TRBV12-3 or TRBV12-4 and TRBJ1-2, with D perhaps matching TRBD1 (6 bases). The CDR3 is 13 residues long. Between the trimmed V and J ends, which lost 7 bases and 8 bases, there was a span of 17 bases. As DNA, the CDR3 is TGTGCCAGCACGGGACACCGTTGGGAAGGCTACACCTTC. Residues: CASTGHRWEGYTF.

The CDR3 loop is CASSWRANTGELFF. The CDR3 DNA follows: TGTGCCAGCAGTTGGAGGGCTAACACCGGGGAGCTGTTTTTT. V gene TRBV6-5 combines with J gene TRBJ2-2; a weak D match, TRBD2 (6 bases). V lost 4 bases to trimming and J lost 2 bases, with 8 bases between them. The CDR3 is made up of 14 amino acids. The germline V gene encodes CDR1 MNHEY and CDR2 SVGAGI.